The 16 T cell receptor beta chains in this list originate from one sample, sequenced in a study of control samples from healthy donors and cancer patients. The data were produced by immunoSEQ multiplex PCR, yet TCRdb's version contains in-frame clones alone and is incomplete. The sample carries fewer than 150,000 clones, approximately 90% recorded once. Sample: blood. The origin of the receptors is a man aged 18 to 29 in good health.

Of note for this clone: Distinct nucleotide sequences in the sample also encode this CDR3. V is TRBV14 and J is TRBJ1-5; tentatively, D is TRBD1 (5 bases). The V end lost 6 bases, the J end lost 4 bases, and 13 bases lay between the germline ends. Germline CDR1 is SGHDN and CDR2 is FVKESK. The CDR3 has 14 residues. The CDR3 spells CASSHSGRNQPQHF. The DNA of the CDR3 is TGTGCCAGCAGTCATTCAGGGCGGAATCAGCCCCAGCATTTT.

The chain combines TRBV27 with TRBJ1-1; D is unresolved. The CDR3 covers 14 residues. Germline assignment: CDR1 MNHEY and CDR2 SMNVEV (reference sequence). V was clipped by 3 bases and J by 5 bases, with 13 bases between them. The CDR3, as DNA: TGTGCCAGCAGTTTTGGCCCCTCTTCAACTGAAGCTTTCTTT. Its translation: CASSFGPSSTEAFF.

CDR3 bases: TGCAGCGTTAGGTCGGGTGGTGAAAAACTGTTTTTT. Residues: CSVRSGGEKLFF. The chain has TRBV29-1 and TRBJ1-4; D ambiguous. The V and J ends lost 5 bases and 7 bases respectively, with 11 bases between them. The CDR3 has 12 amino acids. In germline, CDR1 is SQVTM, CDR2 ANQGSEA.

V is TRBV28 and J is TRBJ1-5; D gene uncertain. CDR3 length: 14 amino acids. Trimming cost V 6 bases and J 3 bases, with 12 bases left between them. Germline V gene sequence: CDR1 MDHEN, CDR2 SYDVKM. The CDR3 DNA reads as TGTGCCAGCAGCGAGGGCGGGGTCAATCAGCCCCAGCATTTT. Amino acid sequence: CASSEGGVNQPQHF.

This rearrangement joins TRBV7-9 to TRBJ1-5; D is unresolved. The CDR3 sequence is 13 residues long. Trimming shortened V by 0 bases and J by 6 bases, and 6 bases separated the two germline ends. Germline-derived CDR1 and CDR2 are SEHNR and FQNEAQ (reference sequence). This chain's CDR3 is CASSLARGQPQHF. In DNA, the CDR3 is TGTGCCAGCAGCTTAGCGCGCGGTCAGCCCCAGCATTTT.

The chain carries TRBV6-5 and TRBJ1-5; maybe TRBD1 (5 bases). The CDR3 extends over 15 amino acids. Per the germline V gene, CDR1 is MNHEY and CDR2 is SVGAGI. Trimming took 7 bases from V and 3 from J, leaving 16 bases between them. The CDR3: CASMMGAGNNQPQHF. The CDR3 nucleotides read TGTGCCAGCATGATGGGTGCAGGGAACAATCAGCCCCAGCATTTT.

The chain recombines TRBV10-1 with TRBJ2-6; 8 bases line up with TRBD1. With V trimmed by 6 bases and J by 1 base, 2 bases remained unmatched. The CDR3 contains 15 residues. CDR1 and CDR2 (germline): WNHNN, SYGVQD (reference sequence). The CDR3: CASRDRESGANVLTF. CDR3 DNA sequence: TGCGCCAGCAGGGACAGGGAATCTGGGGCCAACGTCCTGACTTTC.

In this sample, this clone turned up once. The chain couples TRBV12-5 to TRBJ2-1; 8 bases align to TRBD1. This CDR3 spans 18 amino acids. The junction had 18 bases not matched to a gene; V was cut back by 2 bases and J by 9 bases. Germline CDR1 reads LGHNT; CDR2 reads FRNRAP. CDR3 in DNA: TGTGCTAGTGGTTTGACTTCCTCGGGCAGGGGGCAGTTTATTGAGCAGTTCTTC. Protein: CASGLTSSGRGQFIEQFF.

V usage is TRBV18 and J usage is TRBJ2-2; 8 bases align to TRBD1. Germline-derived CDR1 and CDR2 are KGHSH and LQKENI. After removal of 3 bases from V and 2 bases from J, the junction contained 2 bases not matched to a gene. There are 15 residues in the CDR3. The CDR3 DNA reads TGTGCCAGCTCACCTGACAGGGGTAACACCGGGGAGCTGTTTTTT. Its translation: CASSPDRGNTGELFF.

In nucleotides, the CDR3 is TGTGCTAGTGGTTTGGTATCCTTCGGGGCGGCAACTAATGAAAAACTGTTTTTT. Residues: CASGLVSFGAATNEKLFF. This rearrangement joins TRBV12-5 to TRBJ1-4; a weak D match, TRBD1 (5 bases). V dropped 0 bases and J dropped 0 bases, with 14 bases sitting between them. Germline CDR1 reads LGHNT; CDR2 reads FRNRAP. The CDR3 consists of 18 residues. Drawing the rest from reference TRBV12-5 and TRBJ1-4, the complete variable domain is DARVTQTPRHKVTEMGQEVTMRCQPILGHNTVFWYRQTMMQGLELLAYFRNRAPLDDSGMPKDRFSAEMPDATLATLKIQPSEPRDSAVYFCASGLVSFGAATNEKLFFGSGTQLSVL.

This clone occurred a few times. J is TRBJ2-3 and V is TRBV3-1 (or the pseudogene TRBV3-2); D gene ambiguous. V was pared by 6 bases and J by 2 bases, with 6 bases between. The CDR3 length is 12 residues. Looked up from germline, CDR1 is LGHDT and CDR2 is YNNKEL (reference sequence). CDR3 in amino acids: CASSPHTDTQYF. CDR3 nucleotide sequence: TGTGCCAGCAGTCCCCACACAGATACGCAGTATTTT.

V is TRBV7-9 and J is TRBJ2-2; a weak D match, TRBD2 (5 bases). V was shortened by 4 bases and J by 3 bases, with 15 bases between the two germline ends. Germline CDR1 reads SEHNR; CDR2 reads FQNEAQ (reference sequence). CDR3 size: 16 residues. CDR3 DNA: TGTGCCAGCAGCTACCGACCGGGGAACCACACCGGGGAGCTGTTTTTT. As protein: CASSYRPGNHTGELFF.

The gene calls are TRBV28 and TRBJ1-4, with D perhaps TRBD1 (5 bases). CDR3 length equals 17 residues. Germline V CDR1 and CDR2: MDHEN, SYDVKM. Trimming removed 1 base at V and 7 bases at J, with 19 bases between. CDR3 bases: TGTGCCAGCAGTTTATTCCGAGCCCGCAGGGAAGGTGAAAAACTGTTTTTT. As protein: CASSLFRARREGEKLFF.

The rearrangement uses TRBV13 and TRBJ2-3, with TRBD2 matching over 16 bases. The ends lost 0 bases at V and 4 bases at J; junction bases unmatched: 4. The CDR3 loop spans 18 amino acids. CDR1 is PRHDT, CDR2 FYEKMQ, per germline (reference sequence). CDR3 in amino acids: CASSLGGLAGGPADTQYF. The CDR3 nucleotides read TGTGCCAGCAGCTTAGGGGGACTAGCGGGAGGGCCGGCAGATACGCAGTATTTT.

This clone has more than one count but fewer than ten. The chain employs TRBV4-2 and TRBJ2-3, with 8 bases aligning to TRBD2. With V trimmed by 6 bases and J by 1 base, 12 bases remained unmatched. This CDR3 is 17 amino acids long. Germline V CDR1 and CDR2: LGHNA, YNFKEQ. The CDR3 nucleotides read TGTGCCAGCAGGAATCCTAGCGCGGGGGGCGGCACAGATACGCAGTATTTT. Protein product: CASRNPSAGGGTDTQYF.

The chain couples TRBV5-6 to TRBJ1-6, with a tentative D call TRBD1 (6 bases). CDR1 and CDR2 from the germline V gene are SGHDT and YYEEEE. The CDR3 covers 15 residues. V lost 5 bases, J lost 9 bases, and 18 bases lay in between. The DNA of the CDR3 is TGTGCCAGCAGGAACGGGGGCAGGGAGGGTTCACCCCTCCACTTT. Translation: CASRNGGREGSPLHF.